The sequence of this T cell receptor (beta chain) was determined in a study of blood T cell repertoires in COVID-19. Study summary: Acute and convalescent COVID-19 samples came from the United States, Italy and Spain. Sources were T cells, B-cell-depleted T cells, or PBMCs; the material itself was cDNA or gDNA.

This clone was picked up a small number of times. V dropped 5 bases and J dropped 6 bases, with 16 bases sitting between them. The CDR3 totals 14 residues. Germline-derived CDR1 and CDR2 are MNHEY and SMNVEV (reference sequence). In the source study's methods: It was from reference gene primer amplification that nucleated cell counts were estimated. The data were produced by immunoSEQ multiplex PCR, yet TCRdb's version contains in-frame clones alone and is incomplete. V, J and clone size reflect that table, while D and trimming were determined from the DNA. In the table there are approximately 50,000 clones, around 83% of which are singletons.

The receptor comes from a man between 60 and 70 years old with acute or convalescent COVID-19. The chain recombines TRBV27 with TRBJ1-1; tentatively, D is TRBD1 (5 bases). The sequencing input was peripheral blood. The CDR3 nucleotides are TGTGCCAGCAGTCCCCTCTGGGGCGGCTCTGAAGCTTTCTTT. Its protein is CASSPLWGGSEAFF.